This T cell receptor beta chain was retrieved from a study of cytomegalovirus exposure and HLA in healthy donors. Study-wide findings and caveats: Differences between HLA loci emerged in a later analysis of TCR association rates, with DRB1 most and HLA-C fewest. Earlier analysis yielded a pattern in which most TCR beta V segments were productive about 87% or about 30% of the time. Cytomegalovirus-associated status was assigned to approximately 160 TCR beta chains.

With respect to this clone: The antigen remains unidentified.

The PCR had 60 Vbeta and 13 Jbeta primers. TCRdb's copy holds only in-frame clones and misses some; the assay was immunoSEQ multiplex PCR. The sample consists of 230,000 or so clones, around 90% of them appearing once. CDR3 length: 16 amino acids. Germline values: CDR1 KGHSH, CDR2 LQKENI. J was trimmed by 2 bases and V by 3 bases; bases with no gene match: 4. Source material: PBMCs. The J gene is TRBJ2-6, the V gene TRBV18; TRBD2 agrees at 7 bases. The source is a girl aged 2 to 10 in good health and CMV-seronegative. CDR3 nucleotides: TGTGCCAGCTCACCGGGGGGGTCCGCTGGGGCCAACGTCCTGACTTTC. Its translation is CASSPGGSAGANVLTF.